This TCR beta chain was profiled in a study of cytomegalovirus exposure and HLA in healthy donors. The assay was immunoSEQ multiplex PCR, and TCRdb's table has in-frame clones only and misses some. The table lists about 130,000 clones, 89% of them singletons. CDR1 MDHEN and CDR2 SYDVKM come from the germline V gene. CDR3 length equals 14 residues. V was clipped by 2 bases and J by 5 bases; unmatched bases: 4. This receptor was identified in a woman aged 18-29 years in good health and CMV-seropositive. The V gene is TRBV28, the J gene TRBJ2-7; TRBD1 agrees at 9 bases. The sample consisted of PBMCs. CDR3 protein: CASSLGDRVNEQYF. CDR3 DNA: TGTGCCAGCAGTTTAGGGGACAGGGTGAACGAGCAGTACTTC.